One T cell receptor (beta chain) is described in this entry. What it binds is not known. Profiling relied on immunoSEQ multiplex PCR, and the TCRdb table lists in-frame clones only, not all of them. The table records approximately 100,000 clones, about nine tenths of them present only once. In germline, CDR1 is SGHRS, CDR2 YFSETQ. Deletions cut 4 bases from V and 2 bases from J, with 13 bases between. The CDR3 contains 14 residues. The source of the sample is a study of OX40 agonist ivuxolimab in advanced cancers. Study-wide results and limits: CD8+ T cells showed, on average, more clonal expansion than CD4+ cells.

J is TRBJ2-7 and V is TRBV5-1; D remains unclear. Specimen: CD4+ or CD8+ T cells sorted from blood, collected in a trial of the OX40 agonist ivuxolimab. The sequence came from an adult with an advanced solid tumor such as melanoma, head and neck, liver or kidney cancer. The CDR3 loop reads CASSGPPPAYEQYF. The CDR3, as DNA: TGCGCCAGCAGCGGGCCTCCCCCCGCCTACGAGCAGTACTTC.